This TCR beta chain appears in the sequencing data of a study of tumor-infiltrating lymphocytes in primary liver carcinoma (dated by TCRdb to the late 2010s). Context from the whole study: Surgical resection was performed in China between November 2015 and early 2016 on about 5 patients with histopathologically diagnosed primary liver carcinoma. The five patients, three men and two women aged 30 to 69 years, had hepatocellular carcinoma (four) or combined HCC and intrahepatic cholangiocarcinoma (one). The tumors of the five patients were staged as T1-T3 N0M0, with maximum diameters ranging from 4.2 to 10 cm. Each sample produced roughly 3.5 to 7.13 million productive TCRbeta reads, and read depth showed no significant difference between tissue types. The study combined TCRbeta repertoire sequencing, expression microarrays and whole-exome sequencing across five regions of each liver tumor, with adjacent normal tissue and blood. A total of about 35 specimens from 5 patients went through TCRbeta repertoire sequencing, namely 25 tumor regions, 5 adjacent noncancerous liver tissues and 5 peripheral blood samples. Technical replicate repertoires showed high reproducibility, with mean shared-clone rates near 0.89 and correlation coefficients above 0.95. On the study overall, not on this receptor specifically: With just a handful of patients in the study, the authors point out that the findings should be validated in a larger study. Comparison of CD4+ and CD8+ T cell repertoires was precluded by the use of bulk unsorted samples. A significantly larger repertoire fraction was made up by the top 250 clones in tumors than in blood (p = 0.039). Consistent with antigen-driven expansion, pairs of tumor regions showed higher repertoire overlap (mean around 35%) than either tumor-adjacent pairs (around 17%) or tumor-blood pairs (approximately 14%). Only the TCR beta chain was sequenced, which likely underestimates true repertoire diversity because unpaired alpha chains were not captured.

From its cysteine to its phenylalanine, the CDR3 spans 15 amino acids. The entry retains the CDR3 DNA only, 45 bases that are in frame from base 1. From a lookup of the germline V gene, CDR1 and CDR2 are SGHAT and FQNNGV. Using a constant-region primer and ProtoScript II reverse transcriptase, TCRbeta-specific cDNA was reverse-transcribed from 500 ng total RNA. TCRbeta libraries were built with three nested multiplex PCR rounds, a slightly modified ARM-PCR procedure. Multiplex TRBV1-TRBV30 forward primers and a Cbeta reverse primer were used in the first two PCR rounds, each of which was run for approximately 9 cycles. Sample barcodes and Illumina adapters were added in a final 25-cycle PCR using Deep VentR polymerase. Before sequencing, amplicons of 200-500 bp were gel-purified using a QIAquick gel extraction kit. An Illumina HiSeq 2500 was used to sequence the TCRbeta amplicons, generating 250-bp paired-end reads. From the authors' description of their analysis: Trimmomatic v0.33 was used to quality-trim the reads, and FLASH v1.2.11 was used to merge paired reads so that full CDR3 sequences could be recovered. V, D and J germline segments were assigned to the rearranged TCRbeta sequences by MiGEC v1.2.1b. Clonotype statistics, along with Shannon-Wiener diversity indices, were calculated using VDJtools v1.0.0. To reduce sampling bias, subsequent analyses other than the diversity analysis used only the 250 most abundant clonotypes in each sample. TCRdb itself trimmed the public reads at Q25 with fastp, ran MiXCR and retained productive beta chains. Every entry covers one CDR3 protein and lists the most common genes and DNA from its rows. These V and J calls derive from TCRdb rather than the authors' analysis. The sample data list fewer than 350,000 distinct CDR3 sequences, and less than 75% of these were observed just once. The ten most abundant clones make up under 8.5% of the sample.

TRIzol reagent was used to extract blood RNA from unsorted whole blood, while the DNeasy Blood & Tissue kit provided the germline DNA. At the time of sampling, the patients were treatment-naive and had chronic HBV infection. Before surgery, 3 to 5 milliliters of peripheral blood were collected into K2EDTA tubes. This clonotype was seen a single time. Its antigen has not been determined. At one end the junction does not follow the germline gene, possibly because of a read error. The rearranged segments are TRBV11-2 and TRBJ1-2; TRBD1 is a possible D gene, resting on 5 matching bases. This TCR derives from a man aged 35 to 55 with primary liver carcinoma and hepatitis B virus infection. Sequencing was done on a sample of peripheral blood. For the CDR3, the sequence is CARSSRQCTSYGYTF. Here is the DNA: TGTGCCAGGAGCTCCCGACAGTGTACGAGCTATGGCTACACCTTC.